This T cell receptor beta chain derives from a study of OX40 agonist ivuxolimab in advanced cancers. In terms of the full investigation: Ivuxolimab, which targeted the costimulatory receptor OX40 (CD134), was an agonistic, fully human IgG2 monoclonal antibody. Intravenous ivuxolimab was administered to patients every 2 weeks at six dose levels: 0.01, 0.1, 0.3, 1.5, 3 and 10 mg/kg. Among the roughly 52 dose-escalation patients, about 19 had hepatocellular carcinoma, around 15 melanoma, 9 renal cell carcinoma and 9 head and neck cancer. In the dose-escalation cohort, 82.7% of patients were male, and the mean age was roughly 60 years, with a range of 23 to 79. Prior anti-PD-1, anti-PD-L1 or anti-CTLA-4 therapy was permitted, and roughly two fifths of dose-escalation patients had received checkpoint inhibitors. Partial responses occurred in three dose-escalation patients, of whom one had hepatocellular carcinoma and two had cutaneous melanoma. Peripheral TCRbeta sequencing was intended to test whether TCR sequence diversity was altered and clonal T-cell expansion was caused by ivuxolimab. The paper describes the monotherapy dose-escalation part (N ≈ 51 patients) of the phase I trial of ivuxolimab. The paper's findings and limits, for the study overall: After ivuxolimab, expanded clones were on average more numerous among CD8+ T cells than among CD4+ T cells. In the 0.1-3.0 mg/kg groups, partial responders had among the lowest normalized peripheral clonal expansion, particularly in CD8+ T cells. Antigen specificity was not determined for the clonally expanded peripheral T cells. At doses of 0.1 to 3.0 mg/kg, clonal expansion of both CD4+ and CD8+ blood T cells was observed from baseline to week 6. Low levels of normalized T-cell clonal expansion were also seen in some patients who did not respond.

Patients with a history of autoimmune disease or receiving systemic immunosuppression were excluded from the trial. Peripheral blood for TCR sequencing was collected from all dose cohorts at baseline, on cycle 4 day 1, and on cycle 7 day 1. Samples came from an open-label, multicenter, first-in-human phase I dose-escalation trial of ivuxolimab. Adults with locally advanced or metastatic melanoma, renal cell carcinoma, hepatocellular carcinoma or head and neck squamous cell carcinoma were enrolled in the trial. Before TCR sequencing, CD4+ T cells and CD8+ T cells from peripheral blood were sorted into separate populations. The cysteine opens and the phenylalanine closes a CDR3 of 16 amino acids. The entry retains the CDR3 DNA only, 48 bases that are in frame from base 1. Taken from the germline V gene, the CDR1 and CDR2 loops are SQVTM and ANQGSEA. The junction shows trimming of 7 bases on V and 0 bases on J, and the gene matches do not reach 5 bases of it.

For sequencing of the TCRbeta CDR3 region, genomic DNA was extracted from the sorted cells. The immunoSEQ Assay was used to sequence the TCRbeta CDR3 regions. Not all clones reach the TCRdb copy of this immuneACCESS table, which keeps in-frame sequences only. Checked studies attribute under half of the gap to unresolved V genes and leave the rest unexplained. Present in this sample are tens of thousands of clones, roughly nine tenths of which were seen just once. Of the sample, around 31% is held by the ten largest clones. With regard to this clone: Its specific antigen is unknown. No per-base quality is available; no much larger clone lies one base away.

This sequence originates from an adult with an advanced solid tumor such as melanoma, head and neck, liver or kidney cancer. The source was CD4+ or CD8+ T cells sorted from blood, collected in a trial of the OX40 agonist ivuxolimab. The rearrangement joined TRBV29-1 to TRBJ2-1; 14 bases in the junction line up with TRBD2. The nucleotide sequence reads as follows: TGCAGCGCTCGTGGACTAGCGGGAGGCTCCTACAATGAGCAGTTCTTC. It is translated as CSARGLAGGSYNEQFF.